Below, one TCR beta chain is given with its context. Sequencing was performed with immunoSEQ multiplex PCR; in TCRdb, only in-frame clones are kept and a portion is missing. The profile shows about 1.9 million clones, about 94% of them singletons. This sample was included in a study of shared clonotypes between healthy human individuals. Study as a whole: CD4 naive and CD4 memory each took three plates per donor, while CD8 naive took two and CD8 memory one.

V lost 5 bases, J lost 2 bases, and 10 bases stayed unmatched. CDR3 length equals 16 residues. CDR1 and CDR2 from the germline V gene are SGHVS and FNYEAQ. Naive CD8 cells comprised CD45RO-negative, CCR7-positively selected cells, excluding terminally differentiated effector memory CD45RA+ cells. V usage is TRBV7-6 and J usage is TRBJ2-7, with 9 positions matching TRBD2. This clonotype was obtained from a man aged 18 to 30 in good health. Some clones in this sample may be carry-over from other donors' samples. Sequenced: naive CD8+ T cells from PBMCs. The CDR3 protein is CASSKPPGLAAYEQYF. The CDR3, as DNA: TGTGCCAGCAGCAAACCCCCGGGACTAGCAGCCTACGAGCAGTACTTC. The full variable domain, its missing parts supplied by reference TRBV7-6 and TRBJ2-7, is GAGVSQSPRYKVTKRGQDVALRCDPISGHVSLYWYRQALGQGPEFLTYFNYEAQQDKSGLPNDRFSAERPEGSISTLTIQRTEQRDSAMYRCASSKPPGLAAYEQYFGPGTRLTVT.